This T cell receptor (beta chain) was sequenced during a study of T cell responses to AZD1222 COVID-19 vaccine. Whole-study results and caveats: Close to half of all spike-specific TCRs reportedly target regions of the variants that are unmutated. Spike-spanning, vaccine-associated CD4 TCRs were dominant at 160-218 and 743-854. A mostly white British donor set with more females was recruited, and clonal diversity was possibly underestimated. Every sample of the repertoires postdated the peak T cell response.

Germline lookup yields CDR1 SGHVS and CDR2 FQNEAQ. This CDR3 contains 15 residues. V was pared by 0 bases and J by 0 bases, with 9 bases between. Using immunoSEQ multiplex PCR, the repertoire was profiled, and TCRdb retains in-frame clones only, with some absent. The sample includes 110,000 to 150,000 clones, approximately 95% of them seen just once. With regard to this clone: Its antigen remains unknown.

The source material was peripheral blood, sampled on day 0 of MenACWY control vaccination. The V and J genes are TRBV7-8 and TRBJ2-7; a possible D gene is TRBD1 (5 bases). This TCR came from an adult in good health. The CDR3 here is CASSLARVSSYEQYF. DNA for the CDR3: TGTGCCAGCAGCTTAGCCAGGGTTAGCTCCTACGAGCAGTACTTC.